Described below is a single T cell receptor (beta chain) sequence and its context. Its antigen is as yet unknown. Method: immunoSEQ multiplex PCR; TCRdb's copy keeps in-frame clones and lacks some. The sample lists 150,000 to 200,000 clones, more than 80% occurring once. This sample stems from a study of T cell responses to AZD1222 COVID-19 vaccine. Study conclusions and caveats: Only a handful of individuals given AZD1222 were seropositive at baseline. Donors were chiefly white British, with a greater number of females, and clonal diversity was perhaps underestimated.

Specimen: peripheral blood, collected on day 0 of AZD1222 vaccination. The receptor was derived from an adult in good health.

The CDR3 nucleotides read TGTGCCAGTAGTGCAATTAGTTGGAACACTGAAGCTTTCTTT. This codes for CASSAISWNTEAFF. The chain employs TRBV19 and TRBJ1-1; the D is unclear. Looked up from germline, CDR1 is LNHDA and CDR2 is SQIVND (reference sequence). The CDR3 runs to 14 residues. V lost 5 bases, J lost 1 base, and 11 bases lay in between.